Below, 25 T cell receptor beta chains from the same sample are listed, as sequenced in a study of response to subunit inactivated influenza vaccine. TCRdb analysed the RT-PCR reads with MiXCR anew, one entry per CDR3 protein. The table shows 530,000 or so distinct CDR3 sequences, with roughly 10% occurring only once. Source: PBMCs from blood, taken on the day of vaccination. The receptors stem from a man between 45 and 60 years old who received an inactivated influenza vaccine.

The V and J genes are TRBV7-2 and TRBJ2-1; 8 bases agree with TRBD2. Unmatched junction bases numbered 3, after V lost 5 bases and J lost 3 bases. The CDR3 length is 14 residues. Per the germline V gene, CDR1 is SGHTA and CDR2 is FQGNSA. The DNA for the CDR3 is TGTGCCAGCAGCCGGGGGGGGATCTACAATGAGCAGTTCTTC. It codes for CASSRGGIYNEQFF.

This clonotype was counted a few times. The chain recombines TRBV20-1 with TRBJ2-1; D is uncertain. Trimming removed 1 base at V and 6 bases at J, with 10 bases between. Germline loops: CDR1 DFQATT, CDR2 SNEGSKA (reference sequence). CDR3 length equals 13 residues. The CDR3 coding sequence is TGCAGTGCTAGAGTGAACTCCCGCAATGAGCAGTTCTTC. Its translation: CSARVNSRNEQFF.

The table lists this clonotype with many counts. CDR3 protein: CASSFGRGNYNSPLHF. The DNA of the CDR3 is TGTGCCAGCAGTTTTGGCAGGGGGAACTATAATTCACCCCTCCACTTT. The chain is built from TRBV12-3 or TRBV12-4 and TRBJ1-6, with 7 bases aligning to TRBD1. With V trimmed by 3 bases and J by 3 bases, 5 bases remained unmatched. The CDR3 has 16 residues.

This clonotype was observed a handful of times. V usage is TRBV7-9 and J usage is TRBJ2-7, with D possibly matching TRBD2 (6 bases). V lost 4 bases to trimming and J lost 2 bases, with 18 bases between them. Germline loops: CDR1 SEHNR, CDR2 FQNEAQ (reference sequence). The length of the CDR3 is 16 residues. Written as DNA, the CDR3 is TGTGCCAGCAGCTCCACACGGATGGGACTCGCCTACGAGCAGTACTTC. Its protein is CASSSTRMGLAYEQYF.

This clonotype has more than one count but fewer than ten. V is TRBV4-1 and J is TRBJ2-7; TRBD2 agrees at 9 bases. This CDR3 spans 17 amino acids. The V gene's germline CDR1 is MGHRA and CDR2 YSYEKL. V gave up 1 base and J gave up 0 bases; unmatched junction bases: 7. The CDR3 is CASSQVFPAGGSYEQYF. The CDR3 bases are TGCGCCAGCAGCCAAGTGTTCCCAGCGGGAGGCTCCTACGAGCAGTACTTC.

J is TRBJ2-3 and V is TRBV9; 10 bases align to TRBD1. Unmatched junction bases numbered 11, after V lost 3 bases and J lost 7 bases. The germline V gene encodes CDR1 SGDLS and CDR2 YYNGEE. The CDR3 runs 16 residues. This chain's CDR3 is CASSAGQGSTLNTQYF. Written as DNA, the CDR3 is TGTGCCAGCAGCGCGGGACAGGGGAGCACACTCAATACGCAGTATTTT.

This sequence joins TRBV15 and TRBJ2-1, with D possibly matching TRBD2 (6 bases). Trimming cost V 3 bases and J 7 bases, with 7 bases left between them. The CDR3 contains 12 residues. Per the germline V gene, CDR1 is LNHNV and CDR2 is YYDKDF (reference sequence). The CDR3 sequence: CATSSAGNEQFF. CDR3 sequence (DNA): TGTGCCACCAGCAGTGCGGGGAATGAGCAGTTCTTC.

The table lists this clonotype with a few counts. The V and J genes are TRBV6-5 and TRBJ1-2, with D perhaps TRBD1 (5 bases). V lost 2 bases and J 8 bases, leaving 12 bases between the germline ends. CDR1 MNHEY and CDR2 SVGAGI come from the germline V gene. The CDR3 length is 13 residues. CDR3 DNA: TGTGCCAGCAGTTACGGGACGCTGGAGGGCTACACCTTC. Its protein is CASSYGTLEGYTF.

The V call is TRBV5-1, the J call TRBJ2-5; possibly TRBD1 for D (6 bases). Trimming took 4 bases from V and 3 from J, leaving 13 bases between them. CDR1 SGHRS and CDR2 YFSETQ come from the germline V gene. This CDR3 spans 14 amino acids. CDR3 amino acids: CASSGRAGEETQYF. Here the CDR3 DNA reads TGCGCCAGCAGCGGCCGGGCAGGGGAAGAGACCCAGTACTTC.

CDR3 region: CASIESSGGEHNEQFF. CDR3 sequence (DNA): TGTGCCAGCATTGAATCTAGCGGGGGTGAGCACAATGAGCAGTTCTTC. This chain uses TRBV7-9 with TRBJ2-1; 10 bases map to TRBD2. Germline loops: CDR1 SEHNR, CDR2 FQNEAQ (reference sequence). V trimming: 7 bases; J trimming: 5 bases; junction bases outside the gene matches: 11. The CDR3 is made up of 16 amino acids.

This clonotype was recorded a few times. The chain carries TRBV10-3 and TRBJ1-5; a weak D match, TRBD1 (6 bases). The germline V gene encodes CDR1 ENHRY and CDR2 SYGVKD. This CDR3 contains 14 residues. V was shortened by 3 bases and J by 1 base, with 7 bases between the two germline ends. CDR3 coding DNA: TGTGCCATCAGTGAAAGGGGGAGCAATCAGCCCCAGCATTTT. Protein sequence: CAISERGSNQPQHF.

This clonotype was counted a few times. This sequence joins TRBV11-2 and TRBJ1-2; 10 positions match TRBD1. The CDR3 is 16 residues long. V was clipped by 5 bases and J by 4 bases; unmatched bases: 10. The germline gives CDR1 SGHAT, CDR2 FQNNGV. CDR3: CASSPTRTGGIYGYTF. For the CDR3, the DNA is TGTGCCAGCAGCCCAACACGGACAGGGGGTATCTATGGCTACACCTTC. Full variable domain (remainder filled in from reference TRBV11-2 and TRBJ1-2): EAGVAQSPRYKIIEKRQSVAFWCNPISGHATLYWYQQILGQGPKLLIQFQNNGVVDDSQLPKDRFSAERLKGVDSTLKIQPAKLEDSAVYLCASSPTRTGGIYGYTFGSGTRLTVV.

The chain is built from TRBV2 and TRBJ1-3; tentative D call: TRBD1 (6 bases). The CDR3 has 14 amino acids. In germline, CDR1 is SNHLY, CDR2 FYNNEI. V was clipped by 4 bases and J by 3 bases, with 10 bases between them. In nucleotides, the CDR3 is TGTGCCAGCAGTGCAGGGGTTGTTGGAAACACCATATATTTT. It specifies CASSAGVVGNTIYF.

This clonotype was observed a handful of times. The genes are TRBV5-1 and TRBJ2-7; 8 bases are shared with TRBD1. CDR1 and CDR2 (germline): SGHRS, YFSETQ. This CDR3 is 14 amino acids long. With V trimmed by 4 bases and J by 4 bases, 7 bases remained unmatched. The CDR3 spells CASSETGDRYEQYF. DNA for the CDR3: TGCGCCAGCAGCGAGACAGGGGATCGGTACGAGCAGTACTTC.

This clonotype occurred a few times. The chain carries TRBV11-1 and TRBJ2-1; 10 nucleotides agree with TRBD2. Losses at the gene ends were 1 base for V and 3 bases for J; bases not matched to a gene: 3. CDR1 is SGHAT and CDR2 is FQDESV in the germline V gene (reference sequence). The CDR3 consists of 16 residues. CDR3 loop: CASSLGASGSYNEQFF. Written as DNA, the CDR3 is TGTGCCAGCAGCTTAGGGGCTAGCGGGAGCTACAATGAGCAGTTCTTC.

In its sample, this clonotype was seen a few times. The chain links TRBV12-3 or TRBV12-4 to TRBJ2-7, with D unresolved. The CDR3 totals 14 residues. The ends were cut back, 2 bases at V and 2 bases at J, with 10 bases in the middle. The DNA for the CDR3 is TGTGCCAGCAGTTTAAGTTCTCCTGCCTACGAGCAGTACTTC. Translation gives CASSLSSPAYEQYF.

The V call is TRBV11-2, the J call TRBJ2-5, with 7 bases that match TRBD1. The CDR3 has 15 amino acids. The germline V gene encodes CDR1 SGHAT and CDR2 FQNNGV. V shed 4 bases and J 1 base; nucleotides not matched to a gene: 6. In nucleotides, the CDR3 is TGTGCCAGCAGCTCCGTTGACAGGGCCCAAGAGACCCAGTACTTC. Translation gives CASSSVDRAQETQYF.

This clonotype was seen a handful of times. This chain joins TRBV20-1 and TRBJ2-6, with 9 positions matching TRBD2. The CDR3 has 16 residues. With V trimmed by 4 bases and J by 0 bases, 4 bases remained unmatched. Germline assignment: CDR1 DFQATT and CDR2 SNEGSKA (reference sequence). Here the CDR3 DNA reads TGCAGTGCTACGGGACTAGCCGACTCTGGGGCCAACGTCCTGACTTTC. This codes for CSATGLADSGANVLTF.

This clonotype has ten or more counts. The chain carries TRBV5-1 and TRBJ2-3; D is uncertain. Trimming stripped 4 bases from V and 2 bases from J, with 5 bases between. The length of the CDR3 is 12 residues. Germline assignment: CDR1 SGHRS and CDR2 YFSETQ. CDR3 bases: TGCGCCAGCAGCGCACCCACAGATACGCAGTATTTT. Its protein is CASSAPTDTQYF.

The table lists this clonotype with a count of one. At one boundary the junction diverges from the germline segment, which might be a read error. V is TRBV20-1 and J is TRBJ2-5; TRBD2 agrees at 12 bases. CDR1 and CDR2 (germline): DFQATT, SNEGSKA (reference sequence). This CDR3 is 16 amino acids long. The CDR3 nucleotides are TGCAATGCTAGACCCTCTCTAGCGGGAGGGCAAGAGACCCAGTACTTC. As protein: CNARPSLAGGQETQYF.

This clonotype appeared a few times. The V and J genes are TRBV29-1 and TRBJ2-1, with 13 bases identical to TRBD2. This CDR3 is 14 amino acids long. Germline V gene data show CDR1 as SQVTM and CDR2 as ANQGSEA. The V gene end was trimmed by 4 bases and the J gene end by 7 bases; junction bases not matched to a gene: 4. The CDR3 bases are TGCAGCGTTGTTGGACTAGCGGGGGTGAATGAGCAGTTCTTC. Translation: CSVVGLAGVNEQFF.

This clonotype appeared a few times. J is TRBJ1-5 and V is TRBV24-1; 9 bases align to TRBD1. The J segment lost 6 bases and the V segment lost 4 bases, leaving 6 bases of the junction unmatched. Germline CDR1 is KGHDR and CDR2 is SFDVKD. There are 15 residues in the CDR3. In DNA, the CDR3 is TGTGCCACCAGTGACGGGGACAGGGAAAGTCAGCCCCAGCATTTT. Protein sequence: CATSDGDRESQPQHF.

Here the CDR3 reads CASSQDRFQETQYF. The CDR3 bases are TGCGCCAGCAGCCAAGACAGGTTCCAAGAGACCCAGTACTTC. The chain joins TRBV4-3 to TRBJ2-5; unclear D gene. Trimming cost V 0 bases and J 1 base, with 6 bases left between them. This CDR3 spans 14 amino acids. CDR1 is LGHNA and CDR2 is YSLEER in the germline V gene.

The CDR3 sequence is CASSREDRGRYEQYF. In DNA, the CDR3 is TGTGCCAGCAGCCGGGAGGACAGGGGGCGTTACGAGCAGTACTTC. The chain uses TRBV12-3 or TRBV12-4 and TRBJ2-7, with TRBD1 identical over 11 bases. There are 15 residues in the CDR3. With V trimmed by 6 bases and J by 4 bases, 8 bases remained unmatched.

This chain joins TRBV9 and TRBJ2-1, with unresolved D. Per the germline V gene, CDR1 is SGDLS and CDR2 is YYNGEE. The CDR3 is made up of 11 amino acids. Trimming took off 7 bases at V and 1 base at J, with 3 bases between the two ends. CDR3 amino acids: CASGSYNEQFF. The CDR3 DNA follows: TGTGCCAGCGGATCCTACAATGAGCAGTTCTTC.